One T cell receptor (beta chain) is described in this entry. The antigen remains unidentified. The data derive from a study of T cell repertoires in cytomegalovirus infection. Across the whole study: Matching HLA type, along with CMV infection, was indicated by public TCR beta signatures.

Broader study findings: CMV carriers with the relevant HLA were identified by cumulative public TCR beta family frequency. HLA-C-restricted, CMV-specific TCR beta clonotypes were dominant ex vivo.

TCRdb itself ran the reads through MiXCR, one entry per CDR3 protein. The sample has some 120,000 distinct CDR3 sequences, 10% seen once. The CDR3 covers 16 residues. Trimming removed 3 bases from V and 2 bases from J, with 16 bases in between. Germline V gene lookup returns CDR1 KGHSH and CDR2 LQKENI. The specimen sequenced was PBMCs, sequenced either directly or after in vitro stimulation (not recorded which). This rearrangement joins TRBV18 to TRBJ2-5; a possible D gene is TRBD1 (6 bases). This TCR came from a human donor in good health (CMV status not recorded). Some clones in this sample may be carry-over from other donors' samples. CDR3 sequence (DNA): TGTGCCAGCTCACCGGACAGACCCAACTTACAAGAGACCCAGTACTTC. This codes for CASSPDRPNLQETQYF. The full variable domain, with the rest looked up from reference TRBV18 and TRBJ2-5, is NAGVMQNPRHLVRRRGQEARLRCSPMKGHSHVYWYRQLPEEGLKFMVYLQKENIIDESGMPKERFSAEFPKEGPSILRIQQVVRGDSAAYFCASSPDRPNLQETQYFGPGTRLLVL.